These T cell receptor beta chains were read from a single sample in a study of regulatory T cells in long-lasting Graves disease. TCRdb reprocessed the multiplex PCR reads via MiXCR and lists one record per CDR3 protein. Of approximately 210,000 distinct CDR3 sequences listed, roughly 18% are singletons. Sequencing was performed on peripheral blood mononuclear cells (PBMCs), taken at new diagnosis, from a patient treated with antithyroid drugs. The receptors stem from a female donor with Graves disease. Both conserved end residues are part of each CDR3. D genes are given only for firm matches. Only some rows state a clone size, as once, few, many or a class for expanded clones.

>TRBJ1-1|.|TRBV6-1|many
TGTGCCATCAGTGCGGACCTCCTGAACACTGAAGCTTTCTTT
CAISADLLNTEAFF
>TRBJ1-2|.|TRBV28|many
TGTGCCAGCAGTTCATACCGGGAGACAGAATATGGCTACACCTTC
CASSSYRETEYGYTF
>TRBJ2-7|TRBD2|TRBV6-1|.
TGTGCCAGCAGTGAAGCGGGTTTCACTAGCGGGAGGGCCGGGTACGAGCAGTACTTC
CASSEAGFTSGRAGYEQYF
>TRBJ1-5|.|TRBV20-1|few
TGCAGTGCTAGAGCGGTAGAGAGCAATCAGCCCCAGCATTTT
CSARAVESNQPQHF
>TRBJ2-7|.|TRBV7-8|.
TGTGCCAGCAGCCTCTCTACAAGTCCGGAGCAGTACTTC
CASSLSTSPEQYF
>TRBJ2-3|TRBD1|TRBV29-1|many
TGCAGCGTTGATTCTCCCGGGACAGCTTCCACAGATACGCAGTATTTT
CSVDSPGTASTDTQYF
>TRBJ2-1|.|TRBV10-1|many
TGCGCCAGCAGATTTTACGGCTACAATGAGCAGTTCTTC
CASRFYGYNEQFF
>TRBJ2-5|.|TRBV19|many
TGTGCCAGTAGTCGGACAGATCAAGAGACCCAGTACTTC
CASSRTDQETQYF
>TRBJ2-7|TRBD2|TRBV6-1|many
TGTGCCAGCAGGGGGACTAGCGGGAGGGCCTCCGAGCAGTACTTC
CASRGTSGRASEQYF
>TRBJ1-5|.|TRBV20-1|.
TGCAGCGTTGTGTGGGCCTCCAATCAGCCCCAGCATTTT
CSVVWASNQPQHF
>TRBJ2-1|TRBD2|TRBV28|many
TGTGCCAGCAGTTTATGGGGCCCGGGGGGGCCTAGCTCCTACAATGAGCAGTTCTTC
CASSLWGPGGPSSYNEQFF
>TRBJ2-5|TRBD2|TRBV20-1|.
TGCAGTGCTAGAGCCAGACGGCGGGAGGGCCCTCAGGAGACCCAGTACTTC
CSARARRREGPQETQYF
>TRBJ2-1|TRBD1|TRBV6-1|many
TGTGCCAGCACCCAAAGAGGGGGACAGAGCAATGAGCAGTTCTTC
CASTQRGGQSNEQFF
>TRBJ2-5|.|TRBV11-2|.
TGTGCCAGCAGCCAAGGACTACAGGGTGGAGAGACCCAGTACTTC
CASSQGLQGGETQYF
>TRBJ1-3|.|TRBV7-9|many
TGTGCCAGCAGCTTAGCGACTTCTGGAAACACCATATATTTT
CASSLATSGNTIYF
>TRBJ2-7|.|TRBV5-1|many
TGCGCCAGCAGCTTGGCCGGGCTTCCAAACTCCTACGAGCAGTACTTC
CASSLAGLPNSYEQYF
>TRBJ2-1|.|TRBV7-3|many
TGTGCCAGCAGCCCCGAGGGGGCGGGAGTTGGTGAGCAGTTCTTC
CASSPEGAGVGEQFF